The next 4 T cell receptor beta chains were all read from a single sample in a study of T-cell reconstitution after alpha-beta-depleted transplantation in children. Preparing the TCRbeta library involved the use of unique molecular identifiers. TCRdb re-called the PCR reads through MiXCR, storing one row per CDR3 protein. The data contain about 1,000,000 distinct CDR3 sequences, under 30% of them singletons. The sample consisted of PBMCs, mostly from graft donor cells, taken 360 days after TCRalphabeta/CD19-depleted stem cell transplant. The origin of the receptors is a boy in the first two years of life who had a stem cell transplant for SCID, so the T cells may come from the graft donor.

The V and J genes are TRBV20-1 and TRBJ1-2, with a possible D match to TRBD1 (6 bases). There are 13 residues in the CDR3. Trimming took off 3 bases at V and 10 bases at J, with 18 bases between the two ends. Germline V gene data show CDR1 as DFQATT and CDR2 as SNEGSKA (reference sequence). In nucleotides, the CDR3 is TGCAGTGCTAGCCGGGGGCGCAGAACCTCCTACACCTTC. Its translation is CSASRGRRTSYTF.

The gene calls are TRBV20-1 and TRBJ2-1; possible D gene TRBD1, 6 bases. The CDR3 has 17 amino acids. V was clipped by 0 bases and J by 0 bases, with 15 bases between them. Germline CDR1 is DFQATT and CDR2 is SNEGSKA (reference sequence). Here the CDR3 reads CSARDQWGPSSYNEQFF. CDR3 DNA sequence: TGCAGTGCTAGAGATCAGTGGGGGCCTTCCTCCTACAATGAGCAGTTCTTC.

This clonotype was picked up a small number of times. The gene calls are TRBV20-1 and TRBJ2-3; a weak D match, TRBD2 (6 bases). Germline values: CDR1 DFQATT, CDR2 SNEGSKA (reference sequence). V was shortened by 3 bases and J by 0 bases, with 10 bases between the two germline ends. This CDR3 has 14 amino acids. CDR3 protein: CSARRRESTDTQYF. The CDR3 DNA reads TGCAGTGCTAGGAGGCGGGAAAGCACAGATACGCAGTATTTT.

CDR3 sequence: CASSFIGGGDTQYF. The CDR3 nucleotides are TGTGCCAGCAGTTTCATCGGGGGTGGAGATACGCAGTATTTT. The chain combines TRBV12-3 or TRBV12-4 with TRBJ2-3; tentative D call: TRBD2 (6 bases). The CDR3 runs 14 residues. Trimming removed 3 bases at V and 5 bases at J, with 12 bases between.